Described below is a single T cell receptor beta chain sequence and its context. Profiled with immunoSEQ multiplex PCR; TCRdb holds only in-frame clones, not every one. This sample yields 90,000 to 150,000 clones, of which around nine tenths are seen a single time; 0.88% belongs to the top ten. This sample was taken from a study of blood T cell repertoires in COVID-19. This CDR3 is built from 13 residues. With 8 bases clipped from V and 5 bases from J, the junction kept 8 bases outside the gene matches. Germline V CDR1 and CDR2: SGHTA, FQGNSA. The sequence came from a woman aged 50 to 60 with active or convalescent COVID-19. Sequencing was performed on peripheral blood. The genes are TRBV7-2 and TRBJ2-5; 7 bases agree with TRBD2. CDR3: CASGAGVGETQYF. The CDR3 DNA reads as TGTGCCAGCGGGGCGGGAGTTGGGGAGACCCAGTACTTC.